The clone carrying this TCR beta chain was seen repeatedly, ten times or more. Its target is unknown. This sample was taken from a study of CD8 T cells in ankylosing spondylitis. MiXCR, applied by TCRdb to the 5' RACE reads, yields one record per CDR3 protein. The data hold more than 300,000 distinct CDR3 sequences, with under 14% observed a single time. The germline gives CDR1 SEHNR, CDR2 FQNEAQ (reference sequence). The CDR3 runs 13 residues. The germline V and J ends were trimmed by 5 bases and 2 bases, with 10 bases remaining between them. Broader study findings: Significantly higher representation of disease-linked clones was reported for matched ankylosing spondylitis synovial fluid.

This chain links TRBV7-9 with TRBJ2-7; the D call may be TRBD1 or TRBD2 (7 bases each). This TCR derives from a female donor with ankylosing spondylitis or in good health (not recorded which). The material sequenced was blood, either unsorted or a sorted T cell fraction (not recorded which). The DNA for the CDR3 is TGTGCCAGCAGCCAGGGGGGGCCCTACGAGCAGTACTTC. Translated, it gives CASSQGGPYEQYF.